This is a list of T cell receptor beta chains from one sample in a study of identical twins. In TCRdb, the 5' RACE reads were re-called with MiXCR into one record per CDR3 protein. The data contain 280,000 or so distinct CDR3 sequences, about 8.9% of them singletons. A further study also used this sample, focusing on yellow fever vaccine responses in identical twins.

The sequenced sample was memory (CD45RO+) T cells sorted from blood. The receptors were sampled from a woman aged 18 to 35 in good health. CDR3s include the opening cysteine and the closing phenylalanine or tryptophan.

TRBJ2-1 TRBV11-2 CASSLARFSYNEQFF
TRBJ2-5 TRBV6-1 CASSEPDNRETQYF
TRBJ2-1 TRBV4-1 CASSQDWTGAYNEQFF
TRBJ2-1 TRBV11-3 CASSPRPGILNEQFF
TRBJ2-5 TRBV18 CASSPSETQYF
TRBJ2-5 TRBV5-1 CASSLGDIGTETQYF
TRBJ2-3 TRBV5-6 CASSLSGQSTDTQYF
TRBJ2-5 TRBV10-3 CAISDGGGFGTQYF
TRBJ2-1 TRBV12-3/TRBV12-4 CASSSRFNEQFF
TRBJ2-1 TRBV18 CASSPPDSGGYYNEQFF
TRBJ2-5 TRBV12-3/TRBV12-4 CASSITSGSLQTQYF
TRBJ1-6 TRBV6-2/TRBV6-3 CASSYDRYLSPLHF
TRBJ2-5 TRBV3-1 CASSPSGSGETQYF
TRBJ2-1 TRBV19 CASRASGSYNEQFF
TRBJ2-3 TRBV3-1 CASSRQGIRTDTQYF
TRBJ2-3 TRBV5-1 CASSPEGPADTQYF
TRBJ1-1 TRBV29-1 CSVEEGSGRSTEAFF
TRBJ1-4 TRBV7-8 CASSLDTEKLFF
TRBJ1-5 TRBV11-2 CASSRRTGARDSNQPQHF
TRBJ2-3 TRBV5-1 CASSRGGGTDTQYF
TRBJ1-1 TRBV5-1 CASSLAGRGHPEAFF
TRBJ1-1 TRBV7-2 CASSTTGTANTEAFF
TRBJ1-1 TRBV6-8 CASSYGQGRDVASMNTEAFF
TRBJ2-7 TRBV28 CASSLARPYFDEQYF
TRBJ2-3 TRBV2 CASSFARRSRTDTQYF
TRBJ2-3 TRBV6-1 CASKLAGVLNTDTQYF
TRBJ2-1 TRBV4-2 CASSQELAGQFNEQFF
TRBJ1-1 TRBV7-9 CASSLVSGAEAFF
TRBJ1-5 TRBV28 CASTLRGQGALSNQPQHF
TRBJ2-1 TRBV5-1 CASSLAPRGGNEQFF
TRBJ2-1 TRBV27 CASSLETAGYEQFF
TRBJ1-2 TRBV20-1 CSARLPPHRGEGYTF
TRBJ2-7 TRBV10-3 CATGTSGSGEQYF
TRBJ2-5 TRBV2 CASSVGDGPLAQYF
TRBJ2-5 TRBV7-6 CASSTIAGLGDQYF
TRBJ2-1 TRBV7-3 CASSPGRLVYEQFF
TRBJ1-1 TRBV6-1 CASSEGGQGIEAFF
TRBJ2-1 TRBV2 CASRPGLAGVNEQFF
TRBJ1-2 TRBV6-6 CAASGGEGYGYTF
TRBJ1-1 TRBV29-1 CSVEERRESEAFF
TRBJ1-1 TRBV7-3 CASSGSLNTEAFF
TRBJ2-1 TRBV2 CASSPQPQLGEQFF
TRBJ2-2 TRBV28 CASSFTLGSTGELFF
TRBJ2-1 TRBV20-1 CSAGLLAGGSNEQFF
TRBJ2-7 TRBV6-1 CASSPSLGGSYEQYF
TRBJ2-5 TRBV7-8 CASPSGETQYF
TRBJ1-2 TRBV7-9 CASSLGASPVYGYTF